The 15 T cell receptor beta chains below come from one sample, sequenced in a study of CD8+ T cells in alopecia areata. Isolated RNA was reverse transcribed into cDNA used as the sequencing template. Clones were sequenced by immunoSEQ multiplex PCR, and TCRdb holds only the in-frame ones, with some missing. The table includes more than 140,000 clones, 86% detected once. As for treatment: oral pan-JAK inhibitor, 5-10 mg twice daily. Source: CD8+ T cells sorted from blood, taken at week 4, from a patient treated with tofacitinib. These receptors were obtained from a human donor with alopecia areata.

This chain uses TRBV4-1 with TRBJ2-3; 9 nucleotides agree with TRBD2. V dropped 0 bases and J dropped 5; count of bases not matched to a gene: 6. Germline lookup yields CDR1 MGHRA and CDR2 YSYEKL. The CDR3 extends over 16 amino acids. CDR3 sequence: CASSQDLAGEVDTQYF. Here the CDR3 DNA reads TGCGCCAGCAGCCAAGATTTAGCGGGAGAGGTAGATACGCAGTATTTT.

A few counts support this clone. V and J are TRBV4-1 and TRBJ1-1, with D perhaps matching TRBD1 (5 bases). The CDR3 extends over 11 amino acids. Germline V gene sequence: CDR1 MGHRA, CDR2 YSYEKL. Trimming shortened V by 9 bases and J by 5 bases, and 10 bases separated the two germline ends. The CDR3 region is CASWGGTEAFF. CDR3 nucleotides: TGCGCCAGTTGGGGGGGGACTGAAGCTTTCTTT.

This clone was counted only a few times. Additional DNA sequences in this sample encode the identical CDR3. The CDR3 sequence is CAWSAGGPGELFF. CDR3 bases: TGTGCCTGGAGTGCAGGGGGGCCCGGGGAGCTGTTTTTT. The chain combines TRBV30 with TRBJ2-2, with D possibly TRBD1 on 7 matching bases. Trimming removed 1 base at V and 6 bases at J, with 9 bases between. Looked up from germline, CDR1 is GTSNPN and CDR2 is SVGIG (reference sequence). The CDR3 extends over 13 amino acids.

The chain uses TRBV10-3 and TRBJ2-7; D unclear. CDR1 and CDR2 (germline): ENHRY, SYGVKD. The CDR3 is 12 amino acids. V gave up 2 bases and J gave up 2 bases, with 4 bases separating them. The CDR3 DNA sequence: TGTGCCATCAGTGAGGGCACCTACGAGCAGTACTTC. Amino acid sequence: CAISEGTYEQYF.

The chain couples TRBV29-1 to TRBJ2-3, with D unclear. The CDR3 sequence is 12 residues long. CDR1 is SQVTM and CDR2 is ANQGSEA in the germline V gene. In DNA form, the CDR3 reads TGCAGTCTAGGACCAGACACAGATACGCAGTATTTT. Translation gives CSLGPDTDTQYF.

This chain links TRBV29-1 with TRBJ2-1; 10 bases map to TRBD1. V lost 2 bases and J lost 4; bases outside the gene matches: 5. This CDR3 spans 15 amino acids. The germline V gene encodes CDR1 SQVTM and CDR2 ANQGSEA. The chain's CDR3 is CSVEKPGQGYNEQFF. CDR3 nucleotides: TGCAGCGTTGAAAAGCCGGGACAGGGGTACAATGAGCAGTTCTTC.

The chain combines TRBV5-1 with TRBJ2-4, with D possibly called TRBD1 or TRBD2 (5 bases each). Trimming took 3 bases from V and 0 from J, leaving 7 bases between them. The CDR3 is 14 amino acids. Germline lookup yields CDR1 SGHRS and CDR2 YFSETQ. The CDR3, as DNA: TGCGCCAGCAGCTCCGGGACAGCCAAAAACATTCAGTACTTC. This sequence encodes CASSSGTAKNIQYF.

This chain links TRBV25-1 with TRBJ2-7, with D tentatively TRBD1 or TRBD2 (5 bases each). The germline gives CDR1 MGHDK, CDR2 SYGVNS. CDR3 size: 14 residues. Trimming took 4 bases from V and 0 from J, leaving 10 bases between them. Here the CDR3 DNA reads TGTGCCAGCAGTGTCCGGGACGGCTCCTACGAGCAGTACTTC. Translation gives CASSVRDGSYEQYF.

The chain joins TRBV10-1 to TRBJ2-1; 13 nucleotides align to TRBD2. V shed 5 bases, J shed 5 bases, and the junction held 6 bases outside the gene matches. The germline V gene encodes CDR1 WNHNN and CDR2 SYGVQD (reference sequence). The CDR3 sequence is 16 residues long. CDR3 nucleotide sequence: TGCGCCAGCAGTACGCCCGGGACTAGCGGGAACAATGAGCAGTTCTTC. Its translation is CASSTPGTSGNNEQFF.

The chain joins TRBV10-2 to TRBJ2-7; D is unresolved. The length of the CDR3 is 14 residues. Trimming cost V 2 bases and J 0 bases, with 8 bases left between them. CDR1 WSHSY and CDR2 SAAADI come from the germline V gene. DNA for the CDR3: TGCGCCAGCAGTGAGACTGGCCGCTCCTACGAGCAGTACTTC. Its protein is CASSETGRSYEQYF.

In its sample, this clone was seen once. The chain is built from TRBV13 and TRBJ2-7; D possibly uses TRBD1 or TRBD2 (5 bases each). The CDR3 consists of 14 residues. In germline, CDR1 is PRHDT, CDR2 FYEKMQ (reference sequence). The V gene lost 4 bases and the J gene lost 2 bases, with 12 bases spanning the gap. The CDR3 region is CASSSRDAAYEQYF. The CDR3 region has the DNA TGTGCCAGCAGCTCCCGGGACGCCGCCTACGAGCAGTACTTC.

This clone turned up a few times. The chain uses TRBV6-5 and TRBJ2-5, with a weak D call TRBD2 (5 bases). Germline V gene lookup returns CDR1 MNHEY and CDR2 SVGAGI. V shed 5 bases and J shed 5 bases, with 15 bases lying between them. The CDR3 extends over 14 amino acids. CDR3 protein: CASSPVPGIETQYF. The CDR3 DNA is TGTGCCAGCAGTCCCGTACCCGGGATTGAGACCCAGTACTTC.

The rearrangement uses TRBV27 and TRBJ2-5; D uncertain. CDR1 and CDR2 (germline): MNHEY, SMNVEV (reference sequence). This CDR3 spans 12 amino acids. Trimming removed 6 bases from V and 4 bases from J, with 9 bases in between. CDR3 sequence: CASSTYGETQYF. CDR3 DNA sequence: TGTGCCAGCAGCACCTACGGAGAGACCCAGTACTTC.

This chain joins TRBV27 and TRBJ1-1; maybe TRBD1 (6 bases). The V gene's germline CDR1 is MNHEY and CDR2 SMNVEV (reference sequence). V lost 2 bases and J lost 2, with 12 bases in between. The CDR3 is 15 residues long. In DNA, the CDR3 is TGTGCCAGCAGTTTAACAGGGCGAGGTAACACTGAAGCTTTCTTT. Protein product: CASSLTGRGNTEAFF.

This rearrangement joins TRBV29-1 to TRBJ1-1; the D gene is possibly TRBD1 (5 bases). Germline loops: CDR1 SQVTM, CDR2 ANQGSEA. V was pared by 6 bases and J by 0 bases, with 20 bases between. CDR3 length: 16 amino acids. The CDR3 is CSVAPAFTGLNTEAFF. The CDR3 nucleotides are TGCAGCGTAGCCCCCGCTTTTACAGGACTGAACACTGAAGCTTTCTTT.